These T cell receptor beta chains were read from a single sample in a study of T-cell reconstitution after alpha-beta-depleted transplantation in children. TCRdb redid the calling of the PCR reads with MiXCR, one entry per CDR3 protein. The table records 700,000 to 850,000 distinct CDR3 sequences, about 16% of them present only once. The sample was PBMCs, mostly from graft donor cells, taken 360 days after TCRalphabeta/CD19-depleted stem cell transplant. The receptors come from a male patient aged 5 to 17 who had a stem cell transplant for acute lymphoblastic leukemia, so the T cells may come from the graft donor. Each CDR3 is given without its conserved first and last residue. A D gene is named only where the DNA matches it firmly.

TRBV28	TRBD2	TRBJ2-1	ASSPRSGRQNEQF
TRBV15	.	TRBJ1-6	ATSRDMGRFNSPLH
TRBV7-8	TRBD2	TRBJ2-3	ASSLEVAGSHTDTQY
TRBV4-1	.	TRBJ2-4	ASSPTRMLAPLAKNIQY
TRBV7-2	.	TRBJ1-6	ASSSPPHGVLSLH
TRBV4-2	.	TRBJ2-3	ASSQSKRLTDTQY
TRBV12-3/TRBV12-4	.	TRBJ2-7	ASSLELWAYEQY
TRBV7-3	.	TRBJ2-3	ASSHPRGGTTQY
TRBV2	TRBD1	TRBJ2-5	ATQGLYQETQY
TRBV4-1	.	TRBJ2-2	ASSPEPGRETTGELF
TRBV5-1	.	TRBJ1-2	ASSRVTGYDGYT
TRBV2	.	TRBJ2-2	ASSDFVRSGELF
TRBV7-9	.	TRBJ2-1	ASSFPTDPNY
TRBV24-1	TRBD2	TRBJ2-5	ATSDLTTGGETQY
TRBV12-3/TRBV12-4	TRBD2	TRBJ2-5	ASSLASGGTR
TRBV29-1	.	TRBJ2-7	SVEGLGIPYEQY
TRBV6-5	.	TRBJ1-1	ASSYSSRGNTEAF
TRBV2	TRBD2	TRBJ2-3	ASSRRGLGTDTQY